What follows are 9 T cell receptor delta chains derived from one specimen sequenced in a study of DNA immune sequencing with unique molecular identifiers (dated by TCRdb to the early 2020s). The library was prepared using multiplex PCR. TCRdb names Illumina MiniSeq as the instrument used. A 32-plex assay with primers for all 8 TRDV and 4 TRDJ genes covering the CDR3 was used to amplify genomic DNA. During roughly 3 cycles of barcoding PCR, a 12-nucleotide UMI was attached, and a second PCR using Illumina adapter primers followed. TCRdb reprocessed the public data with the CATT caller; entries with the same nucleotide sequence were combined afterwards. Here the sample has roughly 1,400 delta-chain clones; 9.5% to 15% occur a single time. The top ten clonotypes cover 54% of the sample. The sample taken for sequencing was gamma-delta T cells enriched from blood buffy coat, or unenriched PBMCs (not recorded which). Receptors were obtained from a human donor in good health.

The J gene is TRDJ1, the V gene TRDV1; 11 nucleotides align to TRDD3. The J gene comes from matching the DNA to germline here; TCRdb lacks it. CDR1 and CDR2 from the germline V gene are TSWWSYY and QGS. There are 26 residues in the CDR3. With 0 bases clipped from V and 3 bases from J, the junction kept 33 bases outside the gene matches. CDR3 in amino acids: CALGELDSTRASYRNQLGDTPDKLIF. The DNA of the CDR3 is TGTGCTCTTGGGGAACTGGACTCGACCCGGGCCTCCTACCGAAATCAGCTGGGGGATACCCCCGATAAACTCATCTTT.

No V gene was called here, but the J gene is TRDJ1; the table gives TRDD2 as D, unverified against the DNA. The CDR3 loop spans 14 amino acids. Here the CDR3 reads CALGDPRPSYKLIF. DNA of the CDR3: TGTGCTCTTGGGGATCCTCGGCCTTCCTATAAACTCATCTTT.

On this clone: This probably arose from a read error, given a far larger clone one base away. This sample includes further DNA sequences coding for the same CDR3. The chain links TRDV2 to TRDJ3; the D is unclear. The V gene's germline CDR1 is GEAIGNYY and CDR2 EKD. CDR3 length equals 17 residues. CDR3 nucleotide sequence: TGTGCTTGTGACACCCTGCATGCTACCTGGGACACCCGACAGATGTTTTTC. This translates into CACDTLHATWDTRQMFF.

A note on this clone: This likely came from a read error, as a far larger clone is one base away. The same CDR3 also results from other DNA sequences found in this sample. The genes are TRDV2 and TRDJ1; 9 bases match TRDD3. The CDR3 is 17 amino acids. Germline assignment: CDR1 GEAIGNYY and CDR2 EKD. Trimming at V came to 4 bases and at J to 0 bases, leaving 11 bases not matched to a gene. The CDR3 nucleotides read TGTGCCTGTGATACTCTGGGGGATGGAAAGTACACCGATAAACTCATCTTT. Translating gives CACDTLGDGKYTDKLIF.

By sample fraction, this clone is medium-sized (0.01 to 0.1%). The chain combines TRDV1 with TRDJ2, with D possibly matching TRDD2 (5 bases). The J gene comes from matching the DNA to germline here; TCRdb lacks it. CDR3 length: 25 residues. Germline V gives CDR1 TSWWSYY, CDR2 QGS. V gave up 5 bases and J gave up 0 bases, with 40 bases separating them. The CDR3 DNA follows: TGTGCTCTTGGGAATTCCTGTTACCGGTACGACCTCGAATTCGCCTGCAAACCTTTGACAGCACAACTCTTCTTT. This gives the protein CALGNSCYRYDLEFACKPLTAQLFF.

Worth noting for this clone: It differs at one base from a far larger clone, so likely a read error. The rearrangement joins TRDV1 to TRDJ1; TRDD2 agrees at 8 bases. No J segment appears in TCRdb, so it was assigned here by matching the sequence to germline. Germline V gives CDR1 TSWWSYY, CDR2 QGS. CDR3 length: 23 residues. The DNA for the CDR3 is TGTGCTCTTGGGGACCTACCAAGGACTTCCTACGTCCGGGGGGGGACGTACACCGGTAAACTCATCTTT. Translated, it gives CALGDLPRTSYVRGGTYTGKLIF.

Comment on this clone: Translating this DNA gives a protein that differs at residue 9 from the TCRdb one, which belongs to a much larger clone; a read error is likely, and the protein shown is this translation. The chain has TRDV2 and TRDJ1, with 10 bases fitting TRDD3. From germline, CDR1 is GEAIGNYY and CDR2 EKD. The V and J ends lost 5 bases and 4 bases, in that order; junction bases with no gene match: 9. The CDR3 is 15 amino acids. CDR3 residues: CACAQLGDWDDKLIF. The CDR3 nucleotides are TGTGCCTGTGCCCAACTGGGGGATTGGGACGATAAACTCATCTTT.

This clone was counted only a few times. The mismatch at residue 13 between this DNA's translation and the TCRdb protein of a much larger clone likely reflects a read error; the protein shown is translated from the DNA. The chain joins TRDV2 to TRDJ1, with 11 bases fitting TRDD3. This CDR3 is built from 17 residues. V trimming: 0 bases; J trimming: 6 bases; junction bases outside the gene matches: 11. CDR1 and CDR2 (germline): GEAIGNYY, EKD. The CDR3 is CACDTVGGYAGTNKLIF. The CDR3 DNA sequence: TGTGCCTGTGACACCGTTGGGGGATACGCTGGGACCAATAAACTCATCTTT.

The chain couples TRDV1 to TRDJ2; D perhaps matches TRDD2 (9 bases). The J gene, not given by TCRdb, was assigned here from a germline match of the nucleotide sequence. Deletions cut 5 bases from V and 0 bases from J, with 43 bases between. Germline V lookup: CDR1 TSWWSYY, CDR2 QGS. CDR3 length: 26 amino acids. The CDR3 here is CALGSLKAFLPPGPLRDTALTAQLFF. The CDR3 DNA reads TGTGCTCTTGGGAGCCTGAAGGCCTTCCTACCCCCCGGCCCTCTGAGGGATACGGCTTTGACAGCACAACTCTTCTTT.